A selection of T cell receptor beta chains follows, all from one sample in a study of cytomegalovirus exposure and HLA in healthy donors. Generated by immunoSEQ multiplex PCR, the TCRdb table keeps only in-frame clones and is missing some. The sample holds about 77,000 clones. Source material: PBMCs. These receptors all come from a man aged 50 to 59 in good health and CMV-seropositive. Both conserved end residues are part of each CDR3. Fields, in order: D gene, clone size, J gene, V gene, CDR3 DNA, CDR3 protein. A D gene is named only where the DNA matches it firmly. Expanded clones are given a class, and other clones once, few, many or no size at all.

. | . | TRBJ1-1 | TRBV6-6 | TGTGCCAGCAGTTACTCACAGGGTGGGAATGAAGCTTTCTTT | CASSYSQGGNEAFF
. | . | TRBJ1-1 | TRBV19 | TGTGCCAGTAGTATAATCGGGGGGCGCGGGAACACTGAAGCTTTCTTT | CASSIIGGRGNTEAFF
TRBD1 | . | TRBJ1-5 | TRBV2 | TGTGCCAGCATTACGGACAGGGCCAGCAATCAGCCCCAGCATTTT | CASITDRASNQPQHF
. | . | TRBJ1-5 | TRBV5-5 | TGTGCCAGCAGCTTGGAAGTGGGTTCCAGGCAGCCCCAGCATTTT | CASSLEVGSRQPQHF
TRBD1 | . | TRBJ2-7 | TRBV11-2 | TGTGCCAGCAGCCCCCGACAGGGGAGAAACGAGCAGTACTTC | CASSPRQGRNEQYF
. | . | TRBJ1-1 | TRBV5-1 | TGCGCCAGCAGCCTCGGGACATCCGAGGCCACTGAAGCTTTCTTT | CASSLGTSEATEAFF
. | . | TRBJ1-2 | TRBV10-3 | TGTGCCATCAGTGTACAGGAATCTTCCCTTTCCCCCAACTATGGCTACACCTTC | CAISVQESSLSPNYGYTF
. | . | TRBJ1-5 | TRBV12-5 | TGTGCTAGTGGTTTGGTACTTGGTCAGGGTGAGAGCAATCAGCCCCAGCATTTT | CASGLVLGQGESNQPQHF
. | . | TRBJ2-5 | TRBV6-1 | TGTGCCAGCACCAGGTATCAAGAGACCCAGTACTTC | CASTRYQETQYF
TRBD2 | . | TRBJ2-1 | TRBV15 | TGTGCCACCAGCAGCGGGGGGGCTTCGTACAATGAGCAGTTCTTC | CATSSGGASYNEQFF
. | . | TRBJ1-2 | TRBV4-1 | TGCGCCAGCAGCCAAGATCAGGGTCCCTATGGCTACACCTTC | CASSQDQGPYGYTF
TRBD2 | . | TRBJ2-7 | TRBV27 | TGTGCCAGCAGTCCGACTAGCGGGACCTACGAGCAGTACTTC | CASSPTSGTYEQYF
. | . | TRBJ1-5 | TRBV14 | TGTGCCAGCAGCCAAGGAGGGGGATCCCAGCCCCAGCATTTT | CASSQGGGSQPQHF
TRBD2 | . | TRBJ2-5 | TRBV10-3 | TGTGCCACCCTGAGAGAGCGGGAGGGGGAGACCCAGTACTTC | CATLREREGETQYF
. | . | TRBJ1-1 | TRBV5-6 | TGTGCCAGCAGCTTGGATTCACGGGTTATGACTGAAGCTTTCTTT | CASSLDSRVMTEAFF
TRBD2 | . | TRBJ2-3 | TRBV9 | TGTGCCAGCAGCGTAGTTACGACTAGCGGGGGGGCAACAGATACGCAGTATTTT | CASSVVTTSGGATDTQYF
TRBD1 | . | TRBJ1-4 | TRBV25-1 | TGTGCCAGCAGTGATGAAGGGGGCGAGAAACTGTTTTTT | CASSDEGGEKLFF
. | . | TRBJ2-7 | TRBV7-8 | TGTGCCAGCAGCCCCAGGGACGAGCAGTACTTC | CASSPRDEQYF
. | . | TRBJ1-5 | TRBV6-5 | TGTGCCAGCAGTTGGGACTCCGGGGAGCCCCAGCATTTT | CASSWDSGEPQHF
TRBD1 | . | TRBJ1-6 | TRBV5-8 | TGTGCCACCACCTGGGACAGATATTCACCCCTCCACTTT | CATTWDRYSPLHF
TRBD1 | . | TRBJ2-1 | TRBV25-1 | TGTGCCAGCAGTGAACCAGGGGGTTTTACCTACAATGAGCAGTTCTTC | CASSEPGGFTYNEQFF
. | . | TRBJ2-5 | TRBV14 | TGTGCCAGCAGCCAAGATCCCGGGTTGACCCAGTACTTC | CASSQDPGLTQYF
. | . | TRBJ2-2 | TRBV7-6 | TGTGCCGTTGCCAGGGGGAACACCGGGGAGCTGTTTTTT | CAVARGNTGELFF
. | . | TRBJ1-3 | TRBV9 | TGTGCCAGCAGCTTCACAGGGATTGGAAACACCATATATTTT | CASSFTGIGNTIYF
. | . | TRBJ2-5 | TRBV10-3 | TGTGCCATCAGCGCAGAAGAGACCCAGTACTTC | CAISAEETQYF
TRBD1 | . | TRBJ2-5 | TRBV19 | TGTGCCAGTAGTTCCAGGGGGCAACAAGAGACCCAGTACTTC | CASSSRGQQETQYF
. | . | TRBJ1-3 | TRBV6-5 | TGTGCCAGCAGTCGGGAGGACACCATATATTTT | CASSREDTIYF
TRBD1 | . | TRBJ2-7 | TRBV7-8 | TGTGCCAGCAGCTTAAGGGGGGACAGGTTTTTCTCCTACGAGCAGTACTTC | CASSLRGDRFFSYEQYF
. | . | TRBJ1-2 | TRBV7-8 | TGTGCCAGCAGCTTAGGCAGGATAGGATATGGCTACACCTTC | CASSLGRIGYGYTF
. | . | TRBJ1-6 | TRBV2 | TGTGCCAGCAGTTACAGGGAGACGACTTCACCCCTCCACTTT | CASSYRETTSPLHF
. | . | TRBJ2-7 | TRBV5-5 | TGTGCCAGCAGCTTGAAGAGGGTCCACGAGCAGTACTTC | CASSLKRVHEQYF
. | . | TRBJ2-2 | TRBV5-1 | TGCGCCAGCAGCTCCTCGGCAGGGGTGAACACCGGGGAGCTGTTTTTT | CASSSSAGVNTGELFF
TRBD2 | . | TRBJ2-1 | TRBV7-2 | TGTGCCAGCAGCTTAGCCGGGGGGGCGTACAATGAGCAGTTCTTC | CASSLAGGAYNEQFF
TRBD1 | . | TRBJ1-4 | TRBV6-5 | TGTGCCAGCAGTCCTTCGACAGGGAACAATGAAAAACTGTTTTTT | CASSPSTGNNEKLFF
TRBD1 | medium-sized | TRBJ1-4 | TRBV6-6 | TGTGCCAGCAGTTACGACAGGGCCTCAACGGAAAAACTGTTTTTT | CASSYDRASTEKLFF
. | . | TRBJ1-4 | TRBV9 | TGTGCCAGCAGCGAGGGGGATAATGAAAAACTGTTTTTT | CASSEGDNEKLFF
TRBD2 | . | TRBJ2-7 | TRBV5-6 | TGTGCCAGCAGCTTGAGGCTAGCGGGAAGCGAGCAGTACTTC | CASSLRLAGSEQYF
. | . | TRBJ2-2 | TRBV19 | TGTGCCAGTAGGAGCGGACAGACGAACACCGGGGAGCTGTTTTTT | CASRSGQTNTGELFF
. | . | TRBJ2-2 | TRBV19 | TGTGCCAGCCGAGGGGGGGGAGTAAGGAACGGGGAGCTGTTTTTT | CASRGGGVRNGELFF
. | . | TRBJ1-5 | TRBV5-6 | TGTGCCAGCAGCTTGGATGGGGGGTTAGGGCCCCAGCATTTT | CASSLDGGLGPQHF
. | . | TRBJ1-1 | TRBV5-1 | TGCGCCAGCAGGGGGGGGACGAACACTGAAGCTTTCTTT | CASRGGTNTEAFF
TRBD1 | . | TRBJ1-3 | TRBV9 | TGTGCCAGCAGCGTTGGGACAGGGAGCACCATATATTTT | CASSVGTGSTIYF
. | . | TRBJ2-1 | TRBV5-1 | TGCGCCAGCAGCTGGGCCCGGGGGGCCAATGAGCAGTTCTTC | CASSWARGANEQFF
TRBD1 | . | TRBJ2-2 | TRBV5-5 | TGTGCCAGCAGCTTTCGGACAGGGGGAACTACCGGGGAGCTGTTTTTT | CASSFRTGGTTGELFF
. | . | TRBJ2-1 | TRBV5-1 | TGCGCCAGCAGCCGTATTCCCAATGAGCAGTTCTTC | CASSRIPNEQFF
. | . | TRBJ1-2 | TRBV5-6 | TGTGCCAGCAGCTTGGGCGGGCCGGGCTACACCTTC | CASSLGGPGYTF
TRBD1 | . | TRBJ1-2 | TRBV19 | TGTGCCTGTGGGCAGGGGGCGCCCTATGGCTACACCTTC | CACGQGAPYGYTF
. | . | TRBJ2-7 | TRBV5-1 | TGCGCCAGCGGACAGTCCGGCGAGCAGTACTTC | CASGQSGEQYF
. | . | TRBJ1-1 | TRBV5-1 | TGCGCCAGCAAAGTAGTAAGCGGGTCGGTGAACACTGAAGCTTTCTTT | CASKVVSGSVNTEAFF
. | . | TRBJ1-1 | TRBV10-1 | TGCGCCAGCAGTGATGGAGGGGACACTGAAGCTTTCTTT | CASSDGGDTEAFF
. | . | TRBJ2-1 | TRBV7-3 | TGTGCCAGCAGTCGGGGGGCAAACAATGAGCAGTTCTTC | CASSRGANNEQFF